The rows below give T cell receptor beta chains drawn from one sample of a study of post-analysis software for immune sequencing data. Each CDR3 protein gets one entry after TCRdb re-called the PCR reads with MiXCR. The top ten hold roughly 4.4% of the sample, which has about 770,000 distinct CDR3 sequences, about 43% seen once. The material sequenced was blood. The receptors stem from a girl between 5 and 17 years old with multiple sclerosis. Each CDR3 is given with its conserved first and last residue. The D gene is left open where the match is weak. Size is omitted from some rows. Given values are once, few, many or a class for expanded clones.

v_call: TRBV6-4; d_call: TRBD2; j_call: TRBJ2-1; clone_size: few; cdr3_nt: TGTGCCAGCAGTGAAAACGGACTAGCGGGAGAGTTTGAGCAGTTCTTC; cdr3_aa: CASSENGLAGEFEQFF
v_call: TRBV18; d_call: .; j_call: TRBJ2-3; clone_size: .; cdr3_nt: TGTGCCAGTTCCCGCAGGCCGGAGGGAGATACGCAGTATTTT; cdr3_aa: CASSRRPEGDTQYF
v_call: TRBV10-2; d_call: TRBD2; j_call: TRBJ2-1; clone_size: few; cdr3_nt: TGCGCCAGCAGAACGTCCCTCACGGGAGGGCCTGCGGATGAGCAGTTCTTC; cdr3_aa: CASRTSLTGGPADEQFF
v_call: TRBV20-1; d_call: .; j_call: TRBJ2-2; clone_size: .; cdr3_nt: TGCAGTGCCGAGACTACTAACACCGGGGAGCTGTTTTTT; cdr3_aa: CSAETTNTGELFF
v_call: TRBV12-3/TRBV12-4; d_call: TRBD2; j_call: TRBJ2-1; clone_size: .; cdr3_nt: TGTGCCAGCAGTTTTACCAGAACCGGGACTAGCGAAACTCCCTCCTACAATGAGCAGTTCTTC; cdr3_aa: CASSFTRTGTSETPSYNEQFF
v_call: TRBV20-1; d_call: .; j_call: TRBJ2-7; clone_size: few; cdr3_nt: TGCAGTGCTAGAATTAGCGGTATCTCCTACGAGCAGTACTTC; cdr3_aa: CSARISGISYEQYF
v_call: TRBV29-1; d_call: .; j_call: TRBJ2-5; clone_size: few; cdr3_nt: TGCAGCGTTGGTGGAGGGCAAGAGACCCAGTACTTC; cdr3_aa: CSVGGGQETQYF
v_call: TRBV6-6; d_call: .; j_call: TRBJ2-1; clone_size: .; cdr3_nt: TGTGCCAGCAGTACGCCCGACAACTCCTACAATGAGCAGTTCTTC; cdr3_aa: CASSTPDNSYNEQFF
v_call: TRBV6-5; d_call: TRBD1; j_call: TRBJ2-7; clone_size: .; cdr3_nt: TGTGCCAGCAGAACCAGACAGGGCCCCTACGAGCAGTACTTC; cdr3_aa: CASRTRQGPYEQYF
v_call: TRBV4-2; d_call: .; j_call: TRBJ2-4; clone_size: .; cdr3_nt: TGTGCCAGCAGCCAAGCCCAGGGAAACATTCAGTACTTC; cdr3_aa: CASSQAQGNIQYF
v_call: TRBV18; d_call: .; j_call: TRBJ2-7; clone_size: .; cdr3_nt: TGTGCCAGCTCACCACCTCAGGGGAACGAGCAGTACTTC; cdr3_aa: CASSPPQGNEQYF
v_call: TRBV5-1; d_call: .; j_call: TRBJ2-7; clone_size: .; cdr3_nt: TGCGCCAGCAGCTTGGCTGGCGACAGAGATTCCGGGCAGTACTTC; cdr3_aa: CASSLAGDRDSGQYF
v_call: TRBV6-5; d_call: .; j_call: TRBJ2-2; clone_size: .; cdr3_nt: TGTGCCAGCAAGACAGCACCCGGGAACACCGGGGAGCTGTTTTTT; cdr3_aa: CASKTAPGNTGELFF
v_call: TRBV7-2; d_call: .; j_call: TRBJ1-2; clone_size: .; cdr3_nt: TGTGCCAGCAGCCCCCGGGGCGGTGGCCTAAACTATGGCTACACCTTC; cdr3_aa: CASSPRGGGLNYGYTF
v_call: TRBV20-1; d_call: TRBD2; j_call: TRBJ2-5; clone_size: few; cdr3_nt: TGCAGTGCTAGAAGTTCTAGCGGGATGCTTCAAGAGACCCAGTACTTC; cdr3_aa: CSARSSSGMLQETQYF
v_call: TRBV4-3; d_call: .; j_call: TRBJ1-1; clone_size: .; cdr3_nt: TGCGCCAGCAGCCAAGGACGAGGGGCGGCTTTCTTT; cdr3_aa: CASSQGRGAAFF
v_call: TRBV5-4; d_call: .; j_call: TRBJ2-5; clone_size: .; cdr3_nt: TGTGCCAGCAGCTTGGGACTCTCCCTCCGAGAGACCCAGTACTTC; cdr3_aa: CASSLGLSLRETQYF
v_call: TRBV14; d_call: .; j_call: TRBJ2-5; clone_size: .; cdr3_nt: TGTGCCAGCAGTCCGGGCCGTTGGACCCAGTACTTC; cdr3_aa: CASSPGRWTQYF
v_call: TRBV5-8; d_call: .; j_call: TRBJ2-1; clone_size: .; cdr3_nt: TGTGCCAGCAGCCCGCTACAGGTCAATGAGCAGTTCTTC; cdr3_aa: CASSPLQVNEQFF
v_call: TRBV4-3; d_call: .; j_call: TRBJ2-5; clone_size: .; cdr3_nt: TGCGCCTGCAGCCAAGAGGCCATTTTCGGCAAGGAGACCCAGTACTTC; cdr3_aa: CACSQEAIFGKETQYF
v_call: TRBV4-2; d_call: .; j_call: TRBJ1-1; clone_size: .; cdr3_nt: TGTGCCAGCAGACCGACAGACAGGTCGACTTTTGGGGAAGCTTTCTTT; cdr3_aa: CASRPTDRSTFGEAFF
v_call: TRBV14; d_call: TRBD1; j_call: TRBJ2-1; clone_size: few; cdr3_nt: TGTGCCAGCAGCCTTTGGGGACAGGGAACGATGGGTGAGCAGTTCTTC; cdr3_aa: CASSLWGQGTMGEQFF
v_call: TRBV15; d_call: .; j_call: TRBJ1-1; clone_size: few; cdr3_nt: TGTGCCACCAGCAGAGATCCCCGCGGACGGATGGGGTTGGTCACTGAAGCTTTCTTT; cdr3_aa: CATSRDPRGRMGLVTEAFF
v_call: TRBV7-2; d_call: .; j_call: TRBJ2-7; clone_size: .; cdr3_nt: TGTGCCAGCAGCTTAGTAAGCAGGGTGCATGAGCAGTACTTC; cdr3_aa: CASSLVSRVHEQYF
v_call: TRBV28; d_call: .; j_call: TRBJ2-5; clone_size: .; cdr3_nt: TGTGCCAGCAGTTTAGGGGCAGGGGCCCTGAGGGAGACCCAGTACTTC; cdr3_aa: CASSLGAGALRETQYF
v_call: TRBV6-5; d_call: .; j_call: TRBJ2-5; clone_size: .; cdr3_nt: TGTGCCAGCAGTCCTAACAACGACAGACAAGAGACCCAGTACTTC; cdr3_aa: CASSPNNDRQETQYF
v_call: TRBV18; d_call: .; j_call: TRBJ2-3; clone_size: .; cdr3_nt: TGTGCCAGCTCACCGCAATTAGGAGGGACAGATACGCAGTATTTT; cdr3_aa: CASSPQLGGTDTQYF
v_call: TRBV29-1; d_call: TRBD2; j_call: TRBJ2-1; clone_size: .; cdr3_nt: TGCAGCGTTGAAGGTCTAGCGGGAGTAGTAGCCTACAATGAGCAGTTCTTC; cdr3_aa: CSVEGLAGVVAYNEQFF
v_call: TRBV20-1; d_call: .; j_call: TRBJ1-1; clone_size: few; cdr3_nt: TGCAGTGCTAGACCCTCCCTCTACACTGAAGCTTTCTTT; cdr3_aa: CSARPSLYTEAFF
v_call: TRBV27; d_call: .; j_call: TRBJ2-7; clone_size: .; cdr3_nt: TGTGCCAGCAGTTTGAGTAGAGGCCTCGGAGAGCAGTACTTC; cdr3_aa: CASSLSRGLGEQYF
v_call: TRBV3-1; d_call: .; j_call: TRBJ2-2; clone_size: .; cdr3_nt: TGTGCCAGCAGCCAAGAAGGAGGGCCATGGTCCGGGGAGCTGTTTTTT; cdr3_aa: CASSQEGGPWSGELFF
v_call: TRBV6-1; d_call: TRBD1; j_call: TRBJ2-1; clone_size: few; cdr3_nt: TGTGCCCAGACGGACAGGGCAAATGGCATATCCTACAATGAGCAGTTCTTC; cdr3_aa: CAQTDRANGISYNEQFF
v_call: TRBV7-8; d_call: TRBD2; j_call: TRBJ2-7; clone_size: .; cdr3_nt: TGTGCCAGCAGCCCCTGGCTCGCGGGAGGGATGGTTGAGCAGTACTTC; cdr3_aa: CASSPWLAGGMVEQYF
v_call: TRBV7-6; d_call: .; j_call: TRBJ1-4; clone_size: .; cdr3_nt: TGTGCCAGCAGCTTAGGTGCGGGCCAGAATGAAAAACTGTTTTTT; cdr3_aa: CASSLGAGQNEKLFF
v_call: TRBV20-1; d_call: .; j_call: TRBJ1-5; clone_size: .; cdr3_nt: TGCAGTGCTAGAGATTCAGGGGAAAATCAGCCCCAGCATTTT; cdr3_aa: CSARDSGENQPQHF
v_call: TRBV30; d_call: .; j_call: TRBJ2-7; clone_size: .; cdr3_nt: TGTGCCTGGAGCGTAGGAGCAGGTCCCTCCTACGAGCAGTACTTC; cdr3_aa: CAWSVGAGPSYEQYF
v_call: TRBV4-2; d_call: TRBD2; j_call: TRBJ2-1; clone_size: once; cdr3_nt: TGTGCCACGGGGGGACGGTCGGGGGAGGGGTATGAGCAGTTCTTC; cdr3_aa: CATGGRSGEGYEQFF
v_call: TRBV7-2; d_call: TRBD1; j_call: TRBJ2-6; clone_size: once; cdr3_nt: TGTGCCAGCAGCCTTGGACAGGGCTCGTTTGGGGCCAACGTCCTGACTTTC; cdr3_aa: CASSLGQGSFGANVLTF
v_call: TRBV4-2; d_call: .; j_call: TRBJ2-4; clone_size: .; cdr3_nt: TGTGCCAGCAGCCAAGCGGCGGGCGCCAAAAACATTCAGTACTTC; cdr3_aa: CASSQAAGAKNIQYF
v_call: TRBV20-1; d_call: TRBD1; j_call: TRBJ2-5; clone_size: .; cdr3_nt: TGCAGTGCTAGAGGGACAGGGATACAAGAGACCCAGTACTTC; cdr3_aa: CSARGTGIQETQYF
v_call: TRBV7-9; d_call: .; j_call: TRBJ2-1; clone_size: few; cdr3_nt: TGTGCCAGCAGCTTAGTCCCACGGACCATTGACGATGAGCAGTTCTTC; cdr3_aa: CASSLVPRTIDDEQFF
v_call: TRBV29-1; d_call: TRBD1; j_call: TRBJ2-1; clone_size: .; cdr3_nt: TGCAGCGTTGTACCGGGACAGGGACCGGGAGGCAATGAGCAGTTCTTC; cdr3_aa: CSVVPGQGPGGNEQFF
v_call: TRBV29-1; d_call: TRBD2; j_call: TRBJ2-1; clone_size: few; cdr3_nt: TGCAGCGTTGTATCCGGCGGACTAGGGAATGAGCAGTTCTTC; cdr3_aa: CSVVSGGLGNEQFF
v_call: TRBV12-3/TRBV12-4; d_call: TRBD1; j_call: TRBJ1-5; clone_size: .; cdr3_nt: TGTGCCAGCAGTGTCAGGGGGTTGAAGCCCCAGCATTTT; cdr3_aa: CASSVRGLKPQHF
v_call: TRBV11-2; d_call: TRBD2; j_call: TRBJ2-3; clone_size: once; cdr3_nt: TGTGCCAGCAGCTTAGATGGGACTAGCGGGAGAGTGGCAGATACGCAGTATTTT; cdr3_aa: CASSLDGTSGRVADTQYF
v_call: TRBV29-1; d_call: .; j_call: TRBJ2-1; clone_size: .; cdr3_nt: TGCAGCGTTGATTGGCTAGTAGGTGGCAATGAGCAGTTCTTC; cdr3_aa: CSVDWLVGGNEQFF
v_call: TRBV12-3/TRBV12-4; d_call: .; j_call: TRBJ2-7; clone_size: few; cdr3_nt: TGTGCCAGCAGCCCGGGACCGCCCCAGCAGTACTTC; cdr3_aa: CASSPGPPQQYF
v_call: TRBV12-3/TRBV12-4; d_call: .; j_call: TRBJ1-2; clone_size: few; cdr3_nt: TGTGCCAGCAGTGGGCATGCCACAAGGCTCCATGGCTACACCTTC; cdr3_aa: CASSGHATRLHGYTF
v_call: TRBV15; d_call: .; j_call: TRBJ2-3; clone_size: few; cdr3_nt: TGTGCCACCAGCAACCTTGGGGGCGGAGGGACAGATACGCAGTATTTT; cdr3_aa: CATSNLGGGGTDTQYF
v_call: TRBV12-3/TRBV12-4; d_call: .; j_call: TRBJ2-2; clone_size: .; cdr3_nt: TGTGCCAGCACCGGGACCCCCAAAGGCACCGGGGAGCTGTTTTTT; cdr3_aa: CASTGTPKGTGELFF
v_call: TRBV5-1; d_call: .; j_call: TRBJ1-6; clone_size: .; cdr3_nt: TGCGCCAGCAGCTTTGGTCGGTCGAGTTCACCCCTCCACTTT; cdr3_aa: CASSFGRSSSPLHF
v_call: TRBV3-1; d_call: .; j_call: TRBJ1-2; clone_size: few; cdr3_nt: TGCGCCAGCAGCCAAGAGGGTGGCTATGGCTACACCTTC; cdr3_aa: CASSQEGGYGYTF
v_call: TRBV4-1; d_call: .; j_call: TRBJ2-7; clone_size: .; cdr3_nt: TGCGCCAGCGCTACACAGGGGACTTCCTACGAGCAGTACTTC; cdr3_aa: CASATQGTSYEQYF